A single T cell receptor (beta chain) is shown here with its context. Its binding antigen is unknown. Per-nucleotide qualities are absent, and no much larger clonotype sits a single base away. This specimen comes from a study of shared T cell receptors in the human thymus (dated by TCRdb to the early 2020s). For context, the study as a whole: The study examined how the human thymus generates shared, self-reactive T-cell receptor alpha chains.

Trimming leaves V shorter by 4 bases and J shorter by 6 bases, with the junction holding 4 bases beyond the gene matches. The CDR3 holds 15 amino acids from the cysteine to the phenylalanine. Only CDR3 DNA remains: 45 bases, in frame from the first base. From the germline V gene, CDR1 is SGHVS and CDR2 is FNYEAQ. The library relied on the immunoSEQ multiplex PCR assay. TCRdb limited this immuneACCESS table to in-frame rearrangements with V and J called. A share of clones is missing; checked studies link under half to unresolved V genes, and the rest is unexplained. This sample comprises almost 550,000 clones, 70% to 80% of them detected only once. The top ten constitute around 0.012% of the sample. Another study also made use of these data, one on human thymus T cells. Reported in the second study: Donors were immunologically healthy infants undergoing open corrective cardiac surgery for congenital heart defects in Finland. The thymus tissue came from surgical resects taken out during corrective cardiac surgery. Biased V and J gene segment usage appeared to be present in both thymic and peripheral blood repertoires. The related research found that thymic TCR repertoires overlapped highly between unrelated individuals. TCR alpha and beta repertoires from roughly 8 infant thymus samples and four related peripheral blood samples were characterized in the study. The infant donors were roughly 7 to 244 days old, and the cohort included several males and two females. After being mechanically released from the tissue, thymocytes were kept at -70 degrees C in pellets of about 8.5-32 million cells. A QIAsymphony instrument was used to extract genomic DNA from the frozen cell pellets. Using the immunoSEQ multiplex PCR assay, the TCRB and TCRAD loci were amplified from a standardized quantity of quality-controlled genomic DNA. The amplicons spanned the V(D)J region and were long enough to cover the CDR3 and allow V and J genes to be identified. Through the commercial immunoSEQ service, the amplicons were sequenced on an Illumina platform. Primer bias and sequencing errors were corrected using previously described methods, and TCRAD and TCRB definitions followed the IMGT database. Analysis of the repertoires was done with immunoSEQ Analyzer 3.0 and VDJTools and included basic statistics, V/J segment usage, diversity estimates, rarefaction and pairwise overlap. To estimate diversity, the Chao1, ChaoE, Efron-Thisted, Shannon and inverse Simpson indices were applied, and diversity was also estimated on datasets down-sampled to the smallest sample. Repertoire overlap was determined by strict matching of CDR3 nucleotide sequence, V gene and J gene, and Jaccard-based multidimensional scaling clustering was applied. On average, thymus samples yielded around 850,000 unique TCRB clonotypes, whereas blood samples yielded 75,000 to 95,000.

The origin of this receptor is a boy less than two years old with a congenital heart defect. Donor details come from another sample of the same person, matched by shared clones. Sequencing was carried out using thymocytes. The chain uses TRBV7-6 and TRBJ2-2; the junction holds 11 bases that match TRBD2. The bases are TGTGCCAGCAGCTCGCTACTAGCGGGGGCCGGGGAGCTGTTTTTT. This yields the protein CASSSLLAGAGELFF.